One sample yielded the 27 T cell receptor beta chains listed below, sequenced in a study of shared clonotypes between healthy human individuals. Cells designated naive CD8 were CD45RO-negative and were positively selected for CCR7, with terminally differentiated effector memory CD45RA+ cells excluded. TCRdb keeps only in-frame clones here, not all; method: immunoSEQ multiplex PCR. The sample comprises nearly 2 million clones, about 95% of which are singletons, and roughly 1.2% rests with the top ten. Sequences were obtained from naive CD8+ T cells sorted from blood. Receptors were obtained from a man aged 18 to 30 in good health.

This chain links TRBV27 with TRBJ2-1; no definite D call. Germline CDR1 is MNHEY and CDR2 is SMNVEV (reference sequence). V gave up 2 bases and J gave up 2 bases, with 16 bases separating them. The CDR3 has 17 amino acids. As DNA, the CDR3 is TGTGCCAGCAGTTTACTGCCCCGGGTAGAGACCTACAATGAGCAGTTCTTC. Amino acids: CASSLLPRVETYNEQFF.

The chain carries TRBV6-5 and TRBJ2-3; TRBD1 matches at 7 bases. The CDR3 runs to 14 residues. Germline V gene lookup returns CDR1 MNHEY and CDR2 SVGAGI. V gave up 7 bases and J gave up 6 bases; unmatched junction bases: 10. CDR3 bases: TGTGCCAGCAACCCGCAACAGGGGACCGATACGCAGTATTTT. Amino acids: CASNPQQGTDTQYF.

The chain couples TRBV2 to TRBJ1-5, with 7 bases lining up with TRBD1. Germline V CDR1 and CDR2: SNHLY, FYNNEI. The CDR3 covers 15 residues. Germline trimming cut 5 bases from V and 3 bases from J; bases unmatched to any gene: 7. CDR3 sequence (DNA): TGTGCCAGCAGTCGGACAGGCGAGATCAATCAGCCCCAGCATTTT. Its translation is CASSRTGEINQPQHF.

The genes are TRBV4-2 and TRBJ2-7; the D call may be TRBD1 or TRBD2 (6 bases each). The CDR3 totals 15 residues. Trimming removed 0 bases at V and 5 bases at J, with 14 bases between. CDR1 and CDR2 from the germline V gene are LGHNA and YNFKEQ. The CDR3 nucleotides read TGTGCCAGCAGCCAAGATGAGGGGGGCCGTAACGAGCAGTACTTC. Amino acid sequence: CASSQDEGGRNEQYF.

This chain links TRBV9 with TRBJ1-5; a possible D gene is TRBD1 (5 bases). Trimming stripped 3 bases from V and 0 bases from J, with 10 bases between. The CDR3 has 15 residues. CDR1 is SGDLS, CDR2 YYNGEE, per germline. The CDR3 reads CASSEDGTSNQPQHF. CDR3 coding DNA: TGTGCCAGCAGCGAGGACGGGACTAGCAATCAGCCCCAGCATTTT.

This clone has only one observation. The J gene is TRBJ2-3, the V gene TRBV7-9; D unclear. The CDR3 is 14 amino acids. The germline gives CDR1 SEHNR, CDR2 FQNEAQ (reference sequence). Between the trimmed V and J ends, which lost 2 bases and 4 bases, there was a span of 10 bases. Here the CDR3 reads CASSLLILPDTQYF. In DNA, the CDR3 is TGTGCCAGCAGCTTATTAATTCTGCCAGATACGCAGTATTTT.

The chain joins TRBV7-9 to TRBJ2-7; perhaps TRBD1 as D (5 bases). The CDR3 totals 14 residues. The V end lost 5 bases, the J end lost 6 bases, and 17 bases lay between the germline ends. Germline V gene sequence: CDR1 SEHNR, CDR2 FQNEAQ (reference sequence). This CDR3 reads CASSEEGAVLEQYF. CDR3 nucleotide sequence: TGTGCCAGCAGCGAGGAAGGGGCAGTACTCGAGCAGTACTTC.

The genes are TRBV6-5 and TRBJ2-2; 7 bases are a match to TRBD1. The CDR3 is 13 amino acids. The V and J ends lost 2 bases and 14 bases, in that order; junction bases with no gene match: 8. From germline, CDR1 is MNHEY and CDR2 SVGAGI. CDR3 nucleotide sequence: TGTGCCAGCAGTTACAATGGACAGGCCACTCTGTTTTTT. Translation gives CASSYNGQATLFF.

V and J are TRBV6-1 and TRBJ2-7, with a weak D call TRBD2 (5 bases). This CDR3 spans 14 amino acids. Trimming pared 6 bases from V and 9 bases from J, leaving 21 bases between. The germline V gene encodes CDR1 MNHNS and CDR2 SASEGT. Here the CDR3 reads CASSPLLEGEGQYF. The CDR3 DNA follows: TGTGCCAGCAGCCCCCTTTTAGAAGGCGAGGGGCAGTACTTC.

The chain employs TRBV27 and TRBJ1-1; tentatively, D is TRBD1 (5 bases). Germline lookup yields CDR1 MNHEY and CDR2 SMNVEV (reference sequence). The length of the CDR3 is 14 residues. Trimming pared 8 bases from V and 4 bases from J, leaving 17 bases between. The CDR3 protein is CASGETGAGTEAFF. The CDR3 DNA reads TGTGCCAGCGGAGAGACTGGGGCCGGCACTGAAGCTTTCTTT.

The chain carries TRBV15 and TRBJ2-5; 10 nucleotides line up with TRBD1. Trimming took 3 bases from V and 4 from J; bases not matched to a gene: 8. Germline loops: CDR1 LNHNV, CDR2 YYDKDF (reference sequence). This CDR3 contains 16 residues. DNA of the CDR3: TGTGCCACCAGCAGGTCGACAGGGGGCTTGGGAGAGACCCAGTACTTC. Translating it yields CATSRSTGGLGETQYF.

V is TRBV5-1 and J is TRBJ2-1; the match to TRBD1 covers 7 bases. This CDR3 has 14 amino acids. J lost 8 bases, V lost 0 bases, and 5 bases had no gene match. CDR1 and CDR2 from the germline V gene are SGHRS and YFSETQ. CDR3 in DNA: TGCGCCAGCAGCTTGGGACAGGGTAGGGATGAGCAGTTCTTC. The encoded protein is CASSLGQGRDEQFF.

The chain recombines TRBV13 with TRBJ1-1; 8 positions match TRBD1. CDR3 size: 18 residues. Losses at the gene ends were 4 bases for V and 3 bases for J; bases not matched to a gene: 16. Germline V gene sequence: CDR1 PRHDT, CDR2 FYEKMQ (reference sequence). CDR3 coding DNA: TGTGCCAGCAGCTCCGGCACTCTTCCAGGGGGCGCGGACACTGAAGCTTTCTTT. This encodes CASSSGTLPGGADTEAFF.

This chain links TRBV5-1 with TRBJ2-2, with D unclear. V shed 3 bases and J shed 1 base, with 13 bases lying between them. Germline values: CDR1 SGHRS, CDR2 YFSETQ. This CDR3 region has 16 residues. CDR3 region: CASSSNRAQNTGELFF. The CDR3 region has the DNA TGCGCCAGCAGCTCTAATAGGGCCCAGAACACCGGGGAGCTGTTTTTT.

The chain uses TRBV6-4 and TRBJ1-4; TRBD1 might be the D (6 bases). CDR1 is MRHNA, CDR2 SNTAGT, per germline. V lost 6 bases and J 4 bases, leaving 21 bases between the germline ends. The CDR3 consists of 17 residues. In DNA, the CDR3 is TGTGCCAGCAGGGAACAGGGAAATGACCTCCTTAATGAAAAACTGTTTTTT. This sequence encodes CASREQGNDLLNEKLFF.

The V call is TRBV7-9, the J call TRBJ2-5; weak D call: TRBD2 (6 bases). The CDR3 runs to 14 residues. With 6 bases removed from V and 7 bases from J, the gap between germline ends came to 18 bases. CDR1 is SEHNR and CDR2 is FQNEAQ in the germline V gene (reference sequence). The CDR3 region is CASSPEAQGGTQYF. The DNA of the CDR3 is TGTGCCAGCAGTCCAGAAGCCCAGGGAGGGACCCAGTACTTC. Using reference TRBV7-9 and TRBJ2-5 for the parts outside the CDR3, the full variable domain is DTGVSQNPRHKITKRGQNVTFRCDPISEHNRLYWYRQTLGQGPEFLTYFQNEAQLEKSRLLSDRFSAERPKGSFSTLEIQRTEQGDSAMYLCASSPEAQGGTQYFGPGTRLLVL.

The chain uses TRBV28 and TRBJ1-5; 8 nucleotides line up with TRBD1. Germline-derived CDR1 and CDR2 are MDHEN and SYDVKM. The CDR3 loop spans 15 amino acids. V shed 6 bases, J shed 5 bases, and the junction held 9 bases outside the gene matches. In DNA form, the CDR3 reads TGTGCCAGCAGCCCAGGGACAGGATTGCATCAGCCCCAGCATTTT. Amino acid sequence: CASSPGTGLHQPQHF. Looking up the rest from reference TRBV28 and TRBJ1-5 gives the full variable domain: DVKVTQSSRYLVKRTGEKVFLECVQDMDHENMFWYRQDPGLGLRLIYFSYDVKMKEKGDIPEGYSVSREKKERFSLILESASTNQTSMYLCASSPGTGLHQPQHFGDGTRLSIL.

J is TRBJ2-5 and V is TRBV7-9, with TRBD1 identical over 10 bases. Germline V lookup: CDR1 SEHNR, CDR2 FQNEAQ (reference sequence). The CDR3 has 15 residues. V trimming: 1 base; J trimming: 5 bases; junction bases outside the gene matches: 4. The CDR3 protein is CASSLGQGAVETQYF. The DNA for the CDR3 is TGTGCCAGCAGCTTAGGACAGGGGGCAGTCGAGACCCAGTACTTC.

J is TRBJ2-7 and V is TRBV18; TRBD1 aligns across 8 bases. This CDR3 contains 16 residues. Germline lookup yields CDR1 KGHSH and CDR2 LQKENI. The junction had 8 bases not matched to a gene; V was cut back by 2 bases and J by 2 bases. Here the CDR3 reads CASSPEPQGVAYEQYF. The DNA for the CDR3 is TGTGCCAGCTCACCAGAACCACAGGGGGTCGCCTACGAGCAGTACTTC.

Notes on this clone: This same CDR3 is encoded by further DNA sequences in the sample. The chain joins TRBV6-5 to TRBJ2-7; 7 positions agree with TRBD1. The CDR3 runs to 16 residues. With 0 bases clipped from V and 0 bases from J, the junction kept 5 bases outside the gene matches. Germline V gene sequence: CDR1 MNHEY, CDR2 SVGAGI. The CDR3 protein is CASSYSVGGVSYEQYF. CDR3 DNA: TGTGCCAGCAGTTACTCTGTAGGGGGCGTCTCCTACGAGCAGTACTTC.

V gene TRBV7-9 combines with J gene TRBJ2-1; TRBD2 aligns across 9 bases. Germline V lookup: CDR1 SEHNR, CDR2 FQNEAQ (reference sequence). The CDR3 is 16 residues long. J gave up 6 bases and V 2 bases, and 8 bases lay outside the gene matches. This CDR3 is CASSLSAGGPFNEQFF. The CDR3 nucleotides are TGTGCCAGCAGCTTATCGGCGGGAGGGCCCTTCAATGAGCAGTTCTTC.

A note on this clone: Other DNA sequences of this sample code for an identical CDR3. V gene TRBV28 combines with J gene TRBJ1-2; D remains ambiguous. The CDR3 has 13 residues. With 2 bases removed from V and 1 base from J, the gap between germline ends came to 5 bases. Germline V gene data show CDR1 as MDHEN and CDR2 as SYDVKM. The CDR3 bases are TGTGCCAGCAGTTTAACAGTTAACTATGGCTACACCTTC. Translating gives CASSLTVNYGYTF.

In this sample, this clone turned up once. At the DNA level, this CDR3 is encoded by other sequences in the same sample as well. The chain uses TRBV27 and TRBJ2-7; 8 nucleotides match TRBD1. The CDR3 has 15 amino acids. With V trimmed by 2 bases and J by 1 base, 4 bases remained unmatched. Per germline, CDR1 MNHEY and CDR2 SMNVEV (reference sequence). CDR3 residues: CASSLGTGSSYEQYF. The CDR3, as DNA: TGTGCCAGCAGTTTAGGGACAGGAAGTTCCTACGAGCAGTACTTC.

The chain links TRBV29-1 to TRBJ2-7; tentative D call: TRBD1 (6 bases). The V end lost 7 bases, the J end lost 0 bases, and 13 bases lay between the germline ends. The V gene's germline CDR1 is SQVTM and CDR2 ANQGSEA. CDR3 length: 13 amino acids. The CDR3 region is CSAKDSNSYEQYF. CDR3 sequence (DNA): TGCAGCGCTAAGGACAGCAACTCCTACGAGCAGTACTTC.

J is TRBJ2-7 and V is TRBV27; possible D gene TRBD2, 5 bases. CDR3 length: 17 residues. Germline V CDR1 and CDR2: MNHEY, SMNVEV (reference sequence). The V end was cut by 5 bases, the J end by 0 bases, with 20 bases between. CDR3 protein: CASSANIRDITSYEQYF. The CDR3 DNA reads as TGTGCCAGCAGTGCCAATATCCGGGATATTACCTCCTACGAGCAGTACTTC.

The chain is built from TRBV6-1 and TRBJ2-7, with 9 bases matching TRBD2. Losses at the gene ends were 6 bases for V and 7 bases for J; bases not matched to a gene: 13. CDR1 is MNHNS and CDR2 is SASEGT in the germline V gene. The CDR3 covers 15 residues. The DNA for the CDR3 is TGTGCCAGCAGCGAACCCCCTAGCGGGATGGGAGAGCAGTACTTC. This codes for CASSEPPSGMGEQYF.

This clone was seen once. This chain joins TRBV10-2 and TRBJ1-1; perhaps TRBD1 as D (6 bases). Germline V gene data show CDR1 as WSHSY and CDR2 as SAAADI. V was clipped by 3 bases and J by 3 bases, with 14 bases between them. CDR3 size: 15 residues. CDR3 protein: CASSDPTGWDTEAFF. In nucleotides, the CDR3 is TGCGCCAGCAGTGACCCTACAGGGTGGGACACTGAAGCTTTCTTT.